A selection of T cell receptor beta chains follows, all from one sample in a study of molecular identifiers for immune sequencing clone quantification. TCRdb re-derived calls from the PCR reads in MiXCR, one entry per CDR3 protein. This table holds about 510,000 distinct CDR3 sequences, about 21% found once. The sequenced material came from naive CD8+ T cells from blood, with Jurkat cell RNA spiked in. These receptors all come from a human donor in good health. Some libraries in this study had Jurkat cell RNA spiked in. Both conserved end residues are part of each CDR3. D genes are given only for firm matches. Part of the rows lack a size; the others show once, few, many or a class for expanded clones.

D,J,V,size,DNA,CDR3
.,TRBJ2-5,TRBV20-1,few,TGCAGTGCTAGGTCAGTCGCGGGTGAAGAGACCCAGTACTTC,CSARSVAGEETQYF
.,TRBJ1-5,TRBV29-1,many,TGCAGCGTTGAAGATCCCTCAAACCCCGGTCAGCCCCAGCATTTT,CSVEDPSNPGQPQHF
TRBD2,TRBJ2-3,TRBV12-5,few,TGTGCTAGTGGTGCGGGACTAGCAGCAGATACGCAGTATTTT,CASGAGLAADTQYF
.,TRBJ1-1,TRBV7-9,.,TGTGCCAGCAGCCTCACCCAGACTGAAGCTTTCTTT,CASSLTQTEAFF
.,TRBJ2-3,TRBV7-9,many,TGTGCCTATAGCGGAGAAAGCACAGATACGCAGTATTTT,CAYSGESTDTQYF
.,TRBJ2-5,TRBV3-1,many,TGTGCCAGCAGCCAAGTTGGAGGGGCCGTGGTGGAGACCCAGTACTTC,CASSQVGGAVVETQYF
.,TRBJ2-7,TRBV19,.,TGTGCCAGTAGTATTGGAGGGAGAGGATATCACTACGAGCAGTACTTC,CASSIGGRGYHYEQYF
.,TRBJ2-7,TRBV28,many,TGTGCCAGCCAGACCGGGAGTCGGTCTTCGTACGAGCAGTACTTC,CASQTGSRSSYEQYF
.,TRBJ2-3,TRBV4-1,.,TGCGCCACCGGTTCCCAGAGGAGCACAGATACGCAGTATTTT,CATGSQRSTDTQYF
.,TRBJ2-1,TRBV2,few,TGTGCCAGCACCCCTCCTGTGGATGAGCAGTTCTTC,CASTPPVDEQFF
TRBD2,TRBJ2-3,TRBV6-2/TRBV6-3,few,TGTGCCAGCAGTTGGTATAGCGGGAGTGTAGATACGCAGTATTTT,CASSWYSGSVDTQYF
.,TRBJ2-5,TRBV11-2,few,TGTGCCAGCAGCTTAGTATTGAGGGCCCAAGAGACCCAGTACTTC,CASSLVLRAQETQYF
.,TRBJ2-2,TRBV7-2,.,TGTGCCAGCAGTTCGACAGGAGTGAACACCGGGGAGCTGTTTTTT,CASSSTGVNTGELFF
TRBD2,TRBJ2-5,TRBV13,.,TGTGCCAGCAGCCGTAGCGGGGGGCTCCAAGAGACCCAGTACTTC,CASSRSGGLQETQYF
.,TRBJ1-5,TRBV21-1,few,TGTGCCAGCAGAAGACAGAGGGGCGCCTATAGCAATCAGCCCCAGCATTTT,CASRRQRGAYSNQPQHF
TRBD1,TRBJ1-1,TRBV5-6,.,TGTGCCAGCAGCGGGGGGACAGGGATCGGTGAAGCTTTCTTT,CASSGGTGIGEAFF
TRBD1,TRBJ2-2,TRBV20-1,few,TGCAGTGCTAGGGGACAGGGGTTAACCGGGGAGCTGTTTTTT,CSARGQGLTGELFF
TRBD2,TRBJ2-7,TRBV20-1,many,TGCAGTGCTAGAGTTTCGGGACTAGCGGGAGGGCAGTACTTC,CSARVSGLAGGQYF
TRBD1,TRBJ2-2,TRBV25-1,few,TGTGCCAGCAGTGGACTGACAGGGGGAGGTACCGGGGAGCTGTTTTTT,CASSGLTGGGTGELFF
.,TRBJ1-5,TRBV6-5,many,TGTGCCAGCAGTAGGGGCGTCAATCAGCCCCAGCATTTT,CASSRGVNQPQHF
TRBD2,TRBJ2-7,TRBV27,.,TGTGCCAGCAGTTTAAGACTAGCGGGGTTATTATACGAGCAGTACTTC,CASSLRLAGLLYEQYF
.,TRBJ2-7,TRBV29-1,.,TGCAGCGTTTGGGACGAAACCTACGAGCAGTACTTC,CSVWDETYEQYF
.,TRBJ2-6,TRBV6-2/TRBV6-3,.,TGTGCCAGCAATGGACCCGGGCCAAACCTCTCTGGGGCCAACGTCCTGACTTTC,CASNGPGPNLSGANVLTF
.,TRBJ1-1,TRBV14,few,TGTGCCAGCAGCGCGCAGGGCACTGAAGCTTTCTTT,CASSAQGTEAFF
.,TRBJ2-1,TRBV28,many,TGTGCCAGCAGTAGGGACTCCAATGAGCAGTTCTTC,CASSRDSNEQFF
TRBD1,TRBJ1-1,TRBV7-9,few,TGTGCCAGCAGCCCGGAGGAGGGGGCATGGACTGAAGCTTTCTTT,CASSPEEGAWTEAFF
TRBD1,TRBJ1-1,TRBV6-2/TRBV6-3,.,TGTGCCAGCAAAGATCCTGGGACAGGGATAAACACTGAAGCTTTCTTT,CASKDPGTGINTEAFF
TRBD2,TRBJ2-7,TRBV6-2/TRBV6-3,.,TGTGCCAGCAGTTACTCGACGGGGACTAGCGCCTACGAGCAGTACTTC,CASSYSTGTSAYEQYF
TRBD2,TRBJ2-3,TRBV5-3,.,TGTGCCAGCAGCACAGAGGGGACTAGCGGTAGCACAGATACGCAGTATTTT,CASSTEGTSGSTDTQYF
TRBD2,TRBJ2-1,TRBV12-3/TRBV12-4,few,TGTGCCAGCAGTCCCCCTAGCGGGAGAATGACCTACAATGAGCAGTTCTTC,CASSPPSGRMTYNEQFF
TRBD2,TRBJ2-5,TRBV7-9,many,TGTGCCAGCAGATTGAGACCCACTAGCGGGGGCGATCAAGAGACCCAGTACTTC,CASRLRPTSGGDQETQYF
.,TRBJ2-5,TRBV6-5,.,TGTGCCAGCAGTTTTTTCGGGGAGACCCAGTACTTC,CASSFFGETQYF
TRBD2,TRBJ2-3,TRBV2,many,TGTGCCACGACCGGGACTAGCGGGGTGTCGGATACGCAGTATTTT,CATTGTSGVSDTQYF
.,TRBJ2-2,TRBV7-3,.,TGTGCCAGCAGCCTAGTACCAGGGGATTCGTTCACCGGGGAGCTGTTTTTT,CASSLVPGDSFTGELFF
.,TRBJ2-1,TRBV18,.,TGTGCCAGCTCGTCAGGGGGGACGCCCAATGAGCAGTTCTTC,CASSSGGTPNEQFF
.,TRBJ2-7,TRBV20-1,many,TGCAGTGCTAGAGATCATGTACGCTCCTACGAGCAGTACTTC,CSARDHVRSYEQYF
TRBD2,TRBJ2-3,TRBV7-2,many,TGTGCCAGCAGGTGGACTAGCGGGAGCGGAGTGATAGATACGCAGTATTTT,CASRWTSGSGVIDTQYF
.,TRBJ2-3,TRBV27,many,TGTGCCAGCAGTTTATTCACGGGGGCAGTAGGGGGTACGCAGTATTTT,CASSLFTGAVGGTQYF
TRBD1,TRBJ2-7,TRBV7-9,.,TGTGCCAGCACCCACAGGGGGGAATACGAGCAGTACTTC,CASTHRGEYEQYF
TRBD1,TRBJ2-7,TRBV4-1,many,TGCGCCAGCAGCTTGGGACAGGGGAATTACGAGCAGTACTTC,CASSLGQGNYEQYF
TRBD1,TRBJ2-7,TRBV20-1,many,TGCAGTGCTACGAATTTCCGGGACAGGGCAACCTACGAGCAGTACTTC,CSATNFRDRATYEQYF
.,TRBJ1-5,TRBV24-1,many,TGTGCCACCAGTGCCCAGAATAGCAATCAGCCCCAGCATTTT,CATSAQNSNQPQHF
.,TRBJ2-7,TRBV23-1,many,TGCGCCAGCAGTCGGACCGGGCCCGCACGTAAAGACTCCTACGAGCAGTACTTC,CASSRTGPARKDSYEQYF
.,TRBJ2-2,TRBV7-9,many,TGTGCCAGCAGCTCACCGCGGGATTTGGGCACCGGGGAGCTGTTTTTT,CASSSPRDLGTGELFF
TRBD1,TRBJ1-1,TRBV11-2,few,TGTGCCAGCAGCGAAAGACAGGGCTACACTGAAGCTTTCTTT,CASSERQGYTEAFF
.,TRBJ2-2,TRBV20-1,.,TGCAGTGCTAGGAATCGCAGAGAGGGGAGAAACGGGGAGCTGCTTTTT,CSARNRREGRNGELLF
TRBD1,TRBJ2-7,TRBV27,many,TGTGCCAGCAGTACCGGGACAGGGGCTTACGAGCAGTACTTC,CASSTGTGAYEQYF
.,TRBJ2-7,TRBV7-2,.,TGTGCCAGCAGCTTGGACGGACTAACCTACGAGCAGTACTTC,CASSLDGLTYEQYF
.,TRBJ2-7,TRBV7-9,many,TGTGCCAGCAGCCCAGAGGACGCCGCCGGACGCGAGCAGTACTTC,CASSPEDAAGREQYF
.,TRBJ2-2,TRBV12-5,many,TGTGCTAGTGGTTTGGATGAACCCGCCCCGAACACCGGGGAGCTGTTTTTT,CASGLDEPAPNTGELFF
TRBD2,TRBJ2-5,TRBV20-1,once,TGCAGTGCTATCGGGGGGATCCAAGAGACCCAGTACTTC,CSAIGGIQETQYF
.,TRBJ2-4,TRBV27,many,TGTGCCAGCTCCCCGCAGGCAGGGTCTTACATTCAGTACTTC,CASSPQAGSYIQYF
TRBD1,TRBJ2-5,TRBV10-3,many,TGTGCCATCAGCTCCCCGGACACAGGGGTTCCCCAGTACTTC,CAISSPDTGVPQYF
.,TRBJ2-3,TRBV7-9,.,TGTGCCAGCAGCTCACTAGTTCGGGCAGGGGACATAGATACGCAGTATTTT,CASSSLVRAGDIDTQYF
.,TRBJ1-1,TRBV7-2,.,TGTGCCAGCTCCACCTTCGGACCGCCGTATGAAGCTTTCTTT,CASSTFGPPYEAFF
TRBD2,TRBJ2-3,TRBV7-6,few,TGTGCCAGCAGCTTAACGGCCGGGGCGGGGGGGCCGGCAGATACGCAGTATTTT,CASSLTAGAGGPADTQYF
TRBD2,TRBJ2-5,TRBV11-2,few,TGTGCCAGCAGCTTAGGCGGGACTAGCGGTCTCCAAGAGACCCAGTACTTC,CASSLGGTSGLQETQYF